This T cell receptor (beta chain) was identified during a study of blood T cells in healthy people across ages. This clonotype showed up just a few times. Germline V CDR1 and CDR2: LGHNA, YSLEER. CDR3 size: 16 residues. The ends were cut back, 2 bases at V and 4 bases at J, with 17 bases in the middle. Through a sample-barcoded 5' primer and a J-beta primer mix, a second PCR was run for roughly 6 to 12 cycles. MiXCR was run by TCRdb on the 5' RACE reads, yielding one entry per CDR3 protein. The table records around 580,000 distinct CDR3 sequences, around 48% of them present only once. This clonotype originated in a man older than 75 in good health. The chain combines TRBV4-3 with TRBJ2-5; either TRBD1 or TRBD2 may fit D (5 bases each). Material for sequencing was blood. CDR3 region: CASSQNPTGTGETQYF. CDR3 bases: TGCGCCAGCAGCCAAAACCCGACTGGGACGGGAGAGACCCAGTACTTC.